These 9 T cell receptor beta chains were all obtained from the same sample, sequenced in a study of T cell repertoires in cytomegalovirus infection. One entry per CDR3 protein, called by TCRdb with MiXCR from the reads. The sample has about 920,000 distinct CDR3 sequences; roughly 30% are singletons. These receptors' targets are unknown. The sequenced sample was cultured CD8+ T cells from PBMCs, obtained from culture after CMV antigen stimulation. The source of these receptors is a human donor in good health (CMV status not recorded). Some clones in this sample may be carry-over from other donors' samples.

In this sample, this clonotype turned up a few times. The rearrangement joins TRBV4-3 to TRBJ1-1, with D possibly matching TRBD1 (6 bases). CDR1 and CDR2 from the germline V gene are LGHNA and YSLEER. CDR3 length: 16 residues. The V end was cut by 0 bases, the J end by 0 bases, with 11 bases between. CDR3 in amino acids: CASSQEPAGVNTEAFF. Written as DNA, the CDR3 is TGCGCCAGCAGCCAAGAACCCGCAGGGGTGAACACTGAAGCTTTCTTT.

This clonotype was seen a handful of times. The chain links TRBV12-3 or TRBV12-4 to TRBJ2-5, with D possibly TRBD1 on 6 matching bases. There are 14 residues in the CDR3. The V end lost 1 base, the J end lost 3 bases, and 9 bases lay between the germline ends. As DNA, the CDR3 is TGTGCCAGCAGTTTAGACAGGGTGGAAGAGACCCAGTACTTC. Translation: CASSLDRVEETQYF.

This clonotype was seen a few times. This chain connects TRBV12-3 or TRBV12-4 to TRBJ1-3; 9 bases line up with TRBD1. After removal of 6 bases from V and 0 bases from J, the junction contained 6 bases not matched to a gene. The CDR3 has 16 residues. The chain's CDR3 is CASRHNRGPSGNTIYF. The CDR3 nucleotides are TGTGCCAGCAGGCACAACAGGGGGCCCTCTGGAAACACCATATATTTT.

The CDR3 DNA reads TGTGCCAGCACCAGGACAGACAATGAGCAGTTCTTC. Amino acids: CASTRTDNEQFF. This chain uses TRBV2 with TRBJ2-1; TRBD1 might be the D (6 bases). Trimming left V 7 bases short and J 5 bases short, with 9 bases between. The CDR3 extends over 12 amino acids. Germline values: CDR1 SNHLY, CDR2 FYNNEI.

This chain uses TRBV5-1 with TRBJ2-7, with D hard to call. Germline loops: CDR1 SGHRS, CDR2 YFSETQ. V was trimmed by 1 base and J by 7 bases, leaving 12 bases between them. This CDR3 has 13 residues. The CDR3 region has the DNA TGCGCCAGCAGCTTGAATCCCTTGGAGGAGCAGTACGTC. It encodes CASSLNPLEEQYV.

The J gene is TRBJ2-1, the V gene TRBV29-1; 8 bases are a match to TRBD1. V was pared by 2 bases and J by 2 bases, with 11 bases of the junction left unmatched. The CDR3 runs 17 residues. The germline CDR1 and CDR2 sequences are SQVTM and ANQGSEA. CDR3 sequence (DNA): TGCAGCGTTGAACCGCGAACCGGGACAGGTCCCTACAATGAGCAGTTCTTC. It translates to CSVEPRTGTGPYNEQFF.

This clonotype was seen a handful of times. The CDR3 DNA sequence: TGTGCCAGCAGCCGGACCAGGGAGAGCGAGCAGTACTTC. Amino acids: CASSRTRESEQYF. V and J are TRBV12-3 or TRBV12-4 and TRBJ2-7; D tentatively fits TRBD1 or TRBD2 (5 bases each). The V end was cut by 6 bases, the J end by 6 bases, with 15 bases between. The CDR3 extends over 13 amino acids.

V is TRBV4-1 and J is TRBJ2-7; 10 nucleotides match TRBD2. Germline V gene lookup returns CDR1 MGHRA and CDR2 YSYEKL. Trimming cost V 0 bases and J 0 bases; bases outside gene matches: 8. CDR3 length: 18 residues. The CDR3 protein is CASSQDGPSGGLSYEQYF. The CDR3 region has the DNA TGCGCCAGCAGCCAAGATGGTCCTAGCGGGGGCCTCTCCTACGAGCAGTACTTC.

The gene calls are TRBV12-3 or TRBV12-4 and TRBJ2-7; D is perhaps TRBD1 (6 bases). The CDR3 totals 16 residues. V lost 2 bases to trimming and J lost 0 bases, with 14 bases between them. The CDR3 region is CASSLLLAGASYEQYF. The CDR3 DNA reads as TGTGCCAGCAGTTTACTGTTGGCAGGGGCCTCCTACGAGCAGTACTTC.